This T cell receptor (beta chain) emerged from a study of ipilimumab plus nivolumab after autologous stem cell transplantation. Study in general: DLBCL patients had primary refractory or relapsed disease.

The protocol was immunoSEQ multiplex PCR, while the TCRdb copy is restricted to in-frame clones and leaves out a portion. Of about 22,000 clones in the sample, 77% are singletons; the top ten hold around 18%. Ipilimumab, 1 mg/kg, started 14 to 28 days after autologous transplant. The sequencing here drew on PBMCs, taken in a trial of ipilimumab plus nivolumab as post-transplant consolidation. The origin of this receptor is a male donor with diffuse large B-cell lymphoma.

The CDR3 spells CASNRDRGSDTQYF. The CDR3 DNA follows: TGTGCCAGCAACCGGGACAGGGGGTCAGATACGCAGTATTTT. V and J are TRBV9 and TRBJ2-3; 11 bases match TRBD1. The CDR3 sequence is 14 residues long. Per the germline V gene, CDR1 is SGDLS and CDR2 is YYNGEE. The ends lost 6 bases at V and 4 bases at J; junction bases unmatched: 4.